This TCR beta chain was recovered during a study of CD8 T cells in Susac syndrome. This clonotype was counted a single time. Negative magnetic isolation gave CD8+ and CD4+ cells; FACS enriched CD8+ TEMRA. The CDR3 spans 16 residues. Germline CDR1 reads DFQATT; CDR2 reads SNEGSKA (reference sequence). V was shortened by 6 bases and J by 4 bases, with 24 bases between the two germline ends. Random hexamers primed reverse transcription of about 0.5 to 1 ug RNA. From the immunoSEQ multiplex PCR reads, TCRdb called clonotypes with MiXCR, one entry per CDR3 protein. The table lists roughly 110,000 distinct CDR3 sequences, about 90% of them singletons.

The chain combines TRBV20-1 with TRBJ1-2, with a possible D match to TRBD1 (5 bases). The specimen sequenced was CD8+ T cells from PBMCs. This TCR was recovered from a human donor in good health. CDR3 loop: CSAHTRDLTRGYGYTF. In DNA form, the CDR3 reads TGCAGTGCCCACACACGGGACCTAACTAGGGGCTATGGCTACACCTTC.